The 2 T cell receptor beta chains below were found in one sample sequenced in a study of blood T cells in healthy people across ages. Combining a sample-barcoded 5' primer with a J-beta primer mix, a second PCR ran for about 6 to 11 cycles. TCRdb re-called the 5' RACE reads through MiXCR, storing one row per CDR3 protein. The data contain a few hundred thousand distinct CDR3 sequences, approximately 47% of them seen just once; the ten biggest clones take up under 65%. The sequenced sample consisted of blood. Receptor source: a man aged 60 to 75 in good health.

This clonotype was recorded a few times. V gene TRBV11-3 combines with J gene TRBJ2-1, with 15 nucleotides matching TRBD2. J was trimmed by 10 bases and V by 5 bases; bases with no gene match: 6. Germline V gives CDR1 SGHNT, CDR2 YENEEA. The length of the CDR3 is 15 residues. CDR3 coding DNA: TGTGCCAGCAGCCCCACGGGACTAGCGGGAGGCGAGCAGTTCTTC. Its translation: CASSPTGLAGGEQFF.

The V and J genes are TRBV11-2 and TRBJ2-1; D uncertain. V lost 0 bases to trimming and J lost 0 bases, with 9 bases between them. Germline V lookup: CDR1 SGHAT, CDR2 FQNNGV. The CDR3 runs to 16 residues. The CDR3 DNA is TGTGCCAGCAGCTTAGATTCGGGCTTCTCCTACAATGAGCAGTTCTTC. Encoded protein: CASSLDSGFSYNEQFF. The whole variable domain, filled in from reference TRBV11-2 and TRBJ2-1, reads EAGVAQSPRYKIIEKRQSVAFWCNPISGHATLYWYQQILGQGPKLLIQFQNNGVVDDSQLPKDRFSAERLKGVDSTLKIQPAKLEDSAVYLCASSLDSGFSYNEQFFGPGTRLTVL.